What follows are 20 T cell receptor beta chains derived from one specimen sequenced in a study of regulatory T cells in long-lasting Graves disease. Time point of the sample: persistent/refractory GD, antithyroid drugs over 5 years with positive TRAb. Construction of the TCR library relied on RNA isolated from PBMCs. For TCR beta, libraries came from iRepertoire HTBI primers and Arm-PCR of CDR3 regions. A single record per CDR3 protein comes from TCRdb applying MiXCR to the multiplex PCR reads. Found here are 450,000 or so distinct CDR3 sequences, about 20% of them singletons; the top ten hold around 13%. The starting material was peripheral blood mononuclear cells (PBMCs), obtained when the disease was refractory, from a patient treated with antithyroid drugs. These receptors all stem from a female donor with Graves disease.

This clonotype was found many times. This chain links TRBV19 with TRBJ2-7; the D call may be TRBD1 or TRBD2 (5 bases each). The germline CDR1 and CDR2 sequences are LNHDA and SQIVND (reference sequence). The CDR3 runs to 14 residues. V was shortened by 4 bases and J by 1 base, with 11 bases between the two germline ends. DNA for the CDR3: TGTGCCAGTAGTAGGGACGGAGGTTCCTACGAGCAGTACTTC. Its translation: CASSRDGGSYEQYF.

The chain has TRBV14 and TRBJ1-1; TRBD1 might be the D (5 bases). Germline CDR1 and CDR2: SGHDN and FVKESK. This CDR3 has 15 residues. Trimming took 2 bases from V and 12 from J, leaving 22 bases between them. CDR3 loop: CASSQHRGPSPLPFF. CDR3 in DNA: TGTGCCAGCAGCCAACATAGGGGACCCTCCCCGTTGCCTTTCTTT.

This clonotype was seen ten or more times. The chain has TRBV5-1 and TRBJ2-4; D unresolved. The CDR3 has 13 amino acids. The germline V gene has CDR1 SGHRS and CDR2 YFSETQ. Trimming removed 4 bases from V and 1 base from J, with 6 bases in between. The CDR3 DNA reads TGCGCCAGCAGCACGGACGCCAAAAACATTCAGTACTTC. Protein sequence: CASSTDAKNIQYF.

This clonotype occurred many times. The rearrangement links TRBV20-1 to TRBJ2-5, with 8 bases matching TRBD2. The germline CDR1 and CDR2 sequences are DFQATT and SNEGSKA (reference sequence). The CDR3 is 13 amino acids. V lost 6 bases and J lost 4; bases outside the gene matches: 7. The CDR3 here is CSAPSSGGETQYF. CDR3 bases: TGCAGTGCCCCAAGCAGCGGGGGAGAGACCCAGTACTTC.

V is TRBV9 and J is TRBJ2-2; 7 bases are shared with TRBD2. V dropped 2 bases and J dropped 1; count of bases not matched to a gene: 11. The CDR3 has 18 residues. Germline CDR1 is SGDLS and CDR2 is YYNGEE. DNA for the CDR3: TGTGCCAGCAGCGTCTCCAGATCTAGCGGACAGAACACCGGGGAGCTGTTTTTT. Translating gives CASSVSRSSGQNTGELFF.

This clonotype appeared once. This sequence joins TRBV3-1 and TRBJ2-7; 9 bases align to TRBD2. This CDR3 comprises 16 residues. The junction had 9 bases not matched to a gene; V was cut back by 2 bases and J by 4 bases. The germline CDR1 and CDR2 sequences are LGHDT and YNNKEL (reference sequence). CDR3 sequence reads: CASSQTTSGDRYEQYF. The CDR3 nucleotides read TGTGCCAGCAGCCAAACGACTAGCGGTGACCGATACGAGCAGTACTTC.

This clonotype was detected many times. V usage is TRBV28 and J usage is TRBJ1-2, with D possibly TRBD1 on 5 matching bases. Per germline, CDR1 MDHEN and CDR2 SYDVKM. V shed 5 bases and J shed 7 bases, with 8 bases lying between them. The CDR3 is made up of 11 amino acids. The CDR3 loop is CASSDSGGYTF. The CDR3 bases are TGTGCCAGCAGTGACAGCGGTGGCTACACCTTC.

This clonotype was picked up many times. The chain employs TRBV7-2 and TRBJ2-7; no definite D call. The CDR3 runs 11 residues. CDR1 is SGHTA, CDR2 FQGNSA, per germline. V lost 0 bases and J 6 bases, leaving 3 bases between the germline ends. For the CDR3, the DNA is TGTGCCAGCAGCTTAGCCGCCGAGCAGTACTTC. It translates to CASSLAAEQYF.

This clonotype was seen repeatedly, ten times or more. This chain joins TRBV7-2 and TRBJ2-2; D might be TRBD1 (5 bases). Trimming pared 5 bases from V and 6 bases from J, leaving 10 bases between. The V gene's germline CDR1 is SGHTA and CDR2 FQGNSA. This CDR3 is 13 amino acids long. As DNA, the CDR3 is TGTGCCAGCAGCCCCCGACAGTCCGGGGAGCTGTTTTTT. Encoded protein: CASSPRQSGELFF. The full variable domain, its missing parts supplied by reference TRBV7-2 and TRBJ2-2, is GAGVSQSPSNKVTEKGKDVELRCDPISGHTALYWYRQSLGQGLEFLIYFQGNSAPDKSGLPSDRFSAERTGGSVSTLTIQRTQQEDSAVYLCASSPRQSGELFFGEGSRLTVL.

The chain employs TRBV6-1 and TRBJ1-1; TRBD1 is a possible D gene (5 bases). In germline, CDR1 is MNHNS, CDR2 SASEGT. V was pared by 8 bases and J by 6 bases, with 13 bases between. The CDR3 sequence is 12 residues long. The CDR3: CASLGTPPEAFF. CDR3 nucleotides: TGTGCCAGCCTCGGGACCCCCCCTGAAGCTTTCTTT.

This clonotype was recorded many times. This chain uses TRBV28 with TRBJ2-7; tentative D call: TRBD2 (5 bases). The length of the CDR3 is 15 residues. Germline V gene data show CDR1 as MDHEN and CDR2 as SYDVKM. Trimming took off 7 bases at V and 2 bases at J, with 18 bases between the two ends. The CDR3 DNA follows: TGTGCCAGCACCTCTCCGGGCGGGTCTCCCTACGAGCAGTACTTC. As protein: CASTSPGGSPYEQYF. Looking up the rest from reference TRBV28 and TRBJ2-7 gives the full variable domain: DVKVTQSSRYLVKRTGEKVFLECVQDMDHENMFWYRQDPGLGLRLIYFSYDVKMKEKGDIPEGYSVSREKKERFSLILESASTNQTSMYLCASTSPGGSPYEQYFGPGTRLTVT.

On this clonotype: Since no conserved phenylalanine or tryptophan closes the CDR3, a read error is the likely cause. The limits of the CDR3 on the DNA are not certain, so only TCRdb's listed CDR3 is given. V gene TRBV7-2 combines with J gene TRBJ2-7; the listed D gene, TRBD1, was not tested against the DNA. The CDR3 spans 12 amino acids, including both terminal residues. Germline values: CDR1 SGHTA, CDR2 FQGNSA. The chain's CDR3 is CASSLGFGGILL.

The CDR3 coding sequence is TGTGCCAGCTCACATGCGGACAGTGGGGACACTGAAGCTTTCTTT. Translating it yields CASSHADSGDTEAFF. This chain joins TRBV18 and TRBJ1-1, with D possibly TRBD1 on 6 matching bases. V was trimmed by 4 bases and J by 3 bases, leaving 15 bases between them. Germline V gene lookup returns CDR1 KGHSH and CDR2 LQKENI. CDR3 length: 15 amino acids.

CDR3 region: CASSELTGGADTEAFF. Written as DNA, the CDR3 is TGTGCCAGCAGTGAACTGACAGGGGGCGCCGACACTGAAGCTTTCTTT. This rearrangement joins TRBV2 to TRBJ1-1; 10 bases are a match to TRBD1. Unmatched junction bases numbered 6, after V lost 2 bases and J lost 3 bases. Germline CDR1 is SNHLY and CDR2 is FYNNEI. The CDR3 length is 16 residues.

A few counts support this clonotype. The chain couples TRBV5-1 to TRBJ2-7; maybe TRBD2 (6 bases). CDR1 is SGHRS, CDR2 YFSETQ, per germline. V lost 7 bases to trimming and J lost 0 bases, with 14 bases between them. This CDR3 spans 14 amino acids. Here the CDR3 DNA reads TGCGCCAGCGAATCCGGGACTGACTCCTACGAGCAGTACTTC. It yields the protein CASESGTDSYEQYF. Drawing the rest from reference TRBV5-1 and TRBJ2-7, the complete variable domain is KAGVTQTPRYLIKTRGQQVTLSCSPISGHRSVSWYQQTPGQGLQFLFEYFSETQRNKGNFPGRFSGRQFSNSRSEMNVSTLELGDSALYLCASESGTDSYEQYFGPGTRLTVT.

This clonotype was counted between two and nine times. The V gene is TRBV6-6, the J gene TRBJ2-2; D unclear. CDR1 is MNHNY, CDR2 SVGAGI, per germline (reference sequence). V lost 1 base to trimming and J lost 5 bases, with 14 bases between them. The CDR3 length is 16 residues. The CDR3 nucleotides are TGTGCCAGCAGTTACTTGAGTGGTGCCGGTACCGGGGAGCTGTTTTTT. Translation: CASSYLSGAGTGELFF.

The V and J genes are TRBV20-1 and TRBJ2-1; D tentatively fits TRBD1 or TRBD2 (5 bases each). V was shortened by 7 bases and J by 0 bases, with 10 bases between the two germline ends. Germline V gene lookup returns CDR1 DFQATT and CDR2 SNEGSKA (reference sequence). The CDR3 is made up of 13 amino acids. The CDR3 DNA reads as TGCAGTGGGGGGTTGAGCTCCTACAATGAGCAGTTCTTC. Its translation is CSGGLSSYNEQFF.

This clonotype was seen at least ten times. The rearrangement uses TRBV6-2 or TRBV6-3 and TRBJ1-5; TRBD1 is a possible D gene (6 bases). Looked up from germline, CDR1 is MNHEY and CDR2 is SVGEGT. Trimming removed 5 bases from V and 2 bases from J, with 22 bases in between. CDR3 length: 18 residues. The CDR3 sequence: CASSGAGTTHGGNQPQHF. DNA of the CDR3: TGTGCCAGCAGTGGCGCCGGGACAACCCATGGGGGCAATCAGCCCCAGCATTTT.

This clonotype has more than one count but fewer than ten. The J gene is TRBJ1-1, the V gene TRBV30; D is undetermined. Germline V gene lookup returns CDR1 GTSNPN and CDR2 SVGIG (reference sequence). The CDR3 totals 11 residues. Trimming cost V 2 bases and J 6 bases, with 7 bases left between them. The CDR3 DNA is TGTGCCTGGAGTCCCCGAGCTGAAGCTTTCTTT. It encodes CAWSPRAEAFF.

This chain's CDR3 is CASSLAGTGGGYTF. CDR3 nucleotide sequence: TGTGCCAGCAGTTTAGCTGGGACAGGGGGTGGCTACACCTTC. The genes are TRBV28 and TRBJ1-2, with 11 bases identical to TRBD1. The CDR3 covers 14 residues. Germline values: CDR1 MDHEN, CDR2 SYDVKM. Trimming cost V 2 bases and J 7 bases; bases outside gene matches: 3.